This TCR beta chain is drawn from a study of shared clonotypes between healthy human individuals. The overall study: CD4 naive and CD4 memory each took three plates per donor, while CD8 naive took two and CD8 memory one. General study points: Across subsets, estimated richness was generally greater for naive than for memory populations. Generation probabilities were higher for clonotypes shared across all four sorted-subset donors than for unshared ones.

The split of CD4+ cells yielded CD45RA+ naive and CD45RA-negative memory subsets. The germline V and J ends were trimmed by 0 bases and 8 bases, with 9 bases remaining between them. This CDR3 contains 13 residues. Germline CDR1 is SGHRS and CDR2 is YFSETQ. A note on this clone: Antigen unknown.

Generated by immunoSEQ multiplex PCR, the TCRdb table keeps only in-frame clones and is missing some. The sample holds about 1.1 million clones, approximately 78% seen once. This sequence originates from a man between 18 and 29 years old in good health. Some clones in this sample may be carry-over from other donors' samples. This rearrangement joins TRBV5-1 to TRBJ2-1, with D hard to call. The sample comprised memory CD4+ T cells from PBMCs. Subset noted: CD45RA-negative fraction. CDR3 bases: TGCGCCAGCAGCTTGGAGGTATTGGATGAGCAGTTCTTC. Encoded protein: CASSLEVLDEQFF.